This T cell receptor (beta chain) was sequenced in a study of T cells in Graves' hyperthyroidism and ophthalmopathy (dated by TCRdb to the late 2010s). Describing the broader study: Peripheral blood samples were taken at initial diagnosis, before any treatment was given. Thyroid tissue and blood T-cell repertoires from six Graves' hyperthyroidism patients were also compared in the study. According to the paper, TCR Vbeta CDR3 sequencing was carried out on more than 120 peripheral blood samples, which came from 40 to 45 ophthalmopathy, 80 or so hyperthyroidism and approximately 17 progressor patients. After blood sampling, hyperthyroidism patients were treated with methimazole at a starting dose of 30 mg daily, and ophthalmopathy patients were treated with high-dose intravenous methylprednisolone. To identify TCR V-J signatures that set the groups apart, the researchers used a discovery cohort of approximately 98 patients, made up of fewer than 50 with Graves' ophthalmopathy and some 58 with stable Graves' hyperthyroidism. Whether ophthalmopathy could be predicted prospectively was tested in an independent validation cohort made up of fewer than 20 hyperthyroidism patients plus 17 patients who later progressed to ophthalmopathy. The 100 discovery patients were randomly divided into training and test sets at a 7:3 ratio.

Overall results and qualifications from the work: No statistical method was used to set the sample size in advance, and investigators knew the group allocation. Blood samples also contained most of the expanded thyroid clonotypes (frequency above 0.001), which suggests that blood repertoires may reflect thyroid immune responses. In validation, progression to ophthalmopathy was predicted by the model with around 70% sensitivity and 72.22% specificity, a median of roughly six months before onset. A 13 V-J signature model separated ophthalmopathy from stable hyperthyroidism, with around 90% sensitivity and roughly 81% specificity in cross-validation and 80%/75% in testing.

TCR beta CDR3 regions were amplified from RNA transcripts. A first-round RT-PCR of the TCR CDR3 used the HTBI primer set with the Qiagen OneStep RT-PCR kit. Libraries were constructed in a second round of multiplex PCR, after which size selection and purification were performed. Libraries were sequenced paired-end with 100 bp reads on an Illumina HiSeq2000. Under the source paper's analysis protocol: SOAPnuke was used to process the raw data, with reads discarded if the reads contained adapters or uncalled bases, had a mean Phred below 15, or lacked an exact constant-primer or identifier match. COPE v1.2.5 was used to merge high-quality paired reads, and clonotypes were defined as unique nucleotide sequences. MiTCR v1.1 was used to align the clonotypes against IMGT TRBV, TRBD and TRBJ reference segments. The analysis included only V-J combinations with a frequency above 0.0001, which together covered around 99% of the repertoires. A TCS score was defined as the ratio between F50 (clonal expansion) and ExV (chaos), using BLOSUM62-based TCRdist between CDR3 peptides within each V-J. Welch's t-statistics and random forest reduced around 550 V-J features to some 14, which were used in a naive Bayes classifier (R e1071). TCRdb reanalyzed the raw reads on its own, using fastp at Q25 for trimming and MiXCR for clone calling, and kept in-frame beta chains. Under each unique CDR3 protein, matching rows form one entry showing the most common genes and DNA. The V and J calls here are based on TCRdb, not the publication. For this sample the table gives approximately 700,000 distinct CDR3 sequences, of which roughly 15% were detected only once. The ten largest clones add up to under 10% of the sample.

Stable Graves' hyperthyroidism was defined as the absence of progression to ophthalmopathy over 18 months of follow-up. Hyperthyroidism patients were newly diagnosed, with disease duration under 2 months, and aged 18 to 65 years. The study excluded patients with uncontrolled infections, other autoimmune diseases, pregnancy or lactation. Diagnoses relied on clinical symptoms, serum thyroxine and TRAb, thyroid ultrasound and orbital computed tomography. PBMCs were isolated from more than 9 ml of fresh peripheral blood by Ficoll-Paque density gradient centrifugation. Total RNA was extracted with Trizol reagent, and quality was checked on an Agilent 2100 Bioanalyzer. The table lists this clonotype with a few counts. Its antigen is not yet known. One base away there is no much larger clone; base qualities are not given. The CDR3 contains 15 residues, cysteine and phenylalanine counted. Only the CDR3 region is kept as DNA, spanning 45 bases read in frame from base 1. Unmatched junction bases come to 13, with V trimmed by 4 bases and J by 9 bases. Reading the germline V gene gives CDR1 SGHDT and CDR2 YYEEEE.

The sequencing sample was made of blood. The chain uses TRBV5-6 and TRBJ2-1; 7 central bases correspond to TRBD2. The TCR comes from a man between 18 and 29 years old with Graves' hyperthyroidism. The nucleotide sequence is TGTGCCAGCAGCCGGGGCCAGCGGGGTCTGAGTGAGCAGTTCTTC. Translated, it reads CASSRGQRGLSEQFF.